The TCR beta chain described here comes from a study of blood T cell repertoires in COVID-19. About the study: Acute and convalescent COVID-19 specimens originated in the United States, Italy and Spain. T cells, B-cell-depleted T cells, or PBMCs provided the cDNA or gDNA that served as material.

The junction had 5 bases not matched to a gene; V was cut back by 4 bases and J by 5 bases. Germline V gives CDR1 SNHLY, CDR2 FYNNEI. This CDR3 spans 15 amino acids. Per the original data handling: Amplification from reference gene primers served as the basis for estimated nucleated cell counts. Assay used: immunoSEQ multiplex PCR; TCRdb lists only in-frame clones, some missing. V and J calls and clone size are as listed in that table; D and trimming were resolved from the DNA. The sample yields 60,000 to 65,000 clones, 65% to 85% seen once. The sequencing sample was made of peripheral blood. The receptor comes from a woman at least 80 years old with active or convalescent COVID-19. V and J are TRBV2 and TRBJ1-6; 7 bases line up with TRBD1. As DNA, the CDR3 is TGTGCCAGCAGTGTCACAGGGGCCGATAATTCACCCCTCCACTTT. Translated, it gives CASSVTGADNSPLHF.